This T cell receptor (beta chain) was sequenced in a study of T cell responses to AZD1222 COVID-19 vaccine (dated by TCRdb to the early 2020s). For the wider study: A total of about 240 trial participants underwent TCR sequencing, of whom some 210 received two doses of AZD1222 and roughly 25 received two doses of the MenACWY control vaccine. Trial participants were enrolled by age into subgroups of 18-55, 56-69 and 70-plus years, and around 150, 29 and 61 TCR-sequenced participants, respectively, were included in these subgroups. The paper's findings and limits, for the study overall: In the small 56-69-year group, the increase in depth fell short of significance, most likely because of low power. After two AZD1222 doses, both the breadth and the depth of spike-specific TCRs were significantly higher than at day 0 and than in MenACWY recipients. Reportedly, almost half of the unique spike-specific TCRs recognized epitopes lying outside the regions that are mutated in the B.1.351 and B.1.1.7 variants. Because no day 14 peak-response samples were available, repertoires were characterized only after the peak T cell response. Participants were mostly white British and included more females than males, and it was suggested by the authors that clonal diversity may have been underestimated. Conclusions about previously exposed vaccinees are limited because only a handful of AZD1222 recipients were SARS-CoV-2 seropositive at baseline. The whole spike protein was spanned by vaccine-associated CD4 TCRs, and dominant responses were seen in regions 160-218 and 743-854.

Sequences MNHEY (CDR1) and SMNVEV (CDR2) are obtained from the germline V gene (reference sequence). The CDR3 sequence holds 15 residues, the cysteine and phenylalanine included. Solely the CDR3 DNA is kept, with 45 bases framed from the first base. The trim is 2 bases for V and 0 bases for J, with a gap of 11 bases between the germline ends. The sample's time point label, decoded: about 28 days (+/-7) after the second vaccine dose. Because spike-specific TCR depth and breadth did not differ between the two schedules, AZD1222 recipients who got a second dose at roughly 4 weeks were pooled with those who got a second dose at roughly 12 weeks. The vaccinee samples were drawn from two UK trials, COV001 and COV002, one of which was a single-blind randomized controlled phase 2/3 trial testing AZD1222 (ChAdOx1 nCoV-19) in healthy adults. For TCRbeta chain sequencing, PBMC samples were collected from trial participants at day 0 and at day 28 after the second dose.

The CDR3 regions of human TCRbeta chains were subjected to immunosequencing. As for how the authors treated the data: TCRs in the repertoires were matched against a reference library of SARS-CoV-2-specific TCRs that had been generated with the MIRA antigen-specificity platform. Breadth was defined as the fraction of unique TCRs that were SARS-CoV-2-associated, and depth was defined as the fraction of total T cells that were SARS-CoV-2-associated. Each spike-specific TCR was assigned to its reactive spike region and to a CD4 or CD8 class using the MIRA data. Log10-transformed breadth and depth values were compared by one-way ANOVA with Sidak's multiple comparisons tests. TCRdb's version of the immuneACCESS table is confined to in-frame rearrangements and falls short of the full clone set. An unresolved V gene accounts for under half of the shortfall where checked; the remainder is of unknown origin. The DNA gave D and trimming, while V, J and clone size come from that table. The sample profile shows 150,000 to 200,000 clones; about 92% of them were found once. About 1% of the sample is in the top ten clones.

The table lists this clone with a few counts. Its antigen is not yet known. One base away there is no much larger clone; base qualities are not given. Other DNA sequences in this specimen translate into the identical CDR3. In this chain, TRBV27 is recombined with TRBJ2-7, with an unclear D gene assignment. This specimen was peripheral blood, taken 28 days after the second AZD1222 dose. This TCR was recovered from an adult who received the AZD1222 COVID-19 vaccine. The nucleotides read TGTGCCAGCAGTTTAAGGGCAGGCCGCTCCTACGAGCAGTACTTC. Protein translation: CASSLRAGRSYEQYF.